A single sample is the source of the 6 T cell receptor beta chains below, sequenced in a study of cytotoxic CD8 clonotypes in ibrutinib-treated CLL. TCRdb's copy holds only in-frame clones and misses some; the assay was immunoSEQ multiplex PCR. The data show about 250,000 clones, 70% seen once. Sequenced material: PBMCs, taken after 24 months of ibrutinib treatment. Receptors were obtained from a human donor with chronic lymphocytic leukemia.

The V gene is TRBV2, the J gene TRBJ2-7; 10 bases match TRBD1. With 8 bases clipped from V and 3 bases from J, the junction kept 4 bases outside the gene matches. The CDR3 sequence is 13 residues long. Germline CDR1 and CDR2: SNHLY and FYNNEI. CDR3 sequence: CASYGDRGYEQYF. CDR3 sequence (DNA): TGTGCCAGCTATGGGGACAGGGGCTACGAGCAGTACTTC.

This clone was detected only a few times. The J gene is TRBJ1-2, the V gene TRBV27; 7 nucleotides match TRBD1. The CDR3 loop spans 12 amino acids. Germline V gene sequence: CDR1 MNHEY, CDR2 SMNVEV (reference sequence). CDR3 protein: CATGWSNYGYTF. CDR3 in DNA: TGTGCGACAGGGTGGTCTAACTATGGCTACACCTTC.

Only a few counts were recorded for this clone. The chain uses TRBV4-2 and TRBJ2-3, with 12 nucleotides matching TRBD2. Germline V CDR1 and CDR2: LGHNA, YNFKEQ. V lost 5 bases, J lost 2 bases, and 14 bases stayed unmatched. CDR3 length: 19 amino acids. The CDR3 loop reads CASSAQLAGTSGYTDTQYF. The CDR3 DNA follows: TGTGCCAGCAGCGCCCAACTCGCCGGGACTAGCGGGTACACAGATACGCAGTATTTT.

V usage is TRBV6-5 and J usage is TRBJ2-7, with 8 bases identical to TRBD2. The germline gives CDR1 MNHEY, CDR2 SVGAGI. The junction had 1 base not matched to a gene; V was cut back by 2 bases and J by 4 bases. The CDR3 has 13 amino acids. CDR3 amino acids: CASSYQREYEQYF. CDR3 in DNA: TGTGCCAGCAGTTACCAGCGGGAGTACGAGCAGTACTTC.

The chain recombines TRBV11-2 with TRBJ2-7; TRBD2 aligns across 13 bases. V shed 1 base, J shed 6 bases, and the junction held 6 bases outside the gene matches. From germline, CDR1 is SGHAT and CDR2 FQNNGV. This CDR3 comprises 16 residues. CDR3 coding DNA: TGTGCCAGCAGCTTAGGGACCGGGACTAGCGGGACCGAGCAGTACTTC. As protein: CASSLGTGTSGTEQYF.

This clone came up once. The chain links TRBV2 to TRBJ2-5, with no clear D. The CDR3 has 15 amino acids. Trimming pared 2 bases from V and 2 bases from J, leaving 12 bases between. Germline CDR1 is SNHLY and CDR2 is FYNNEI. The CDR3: CASSESRSTQETQYF. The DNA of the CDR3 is TGTGCCAGCAGTGAAAGTAGGTCAACTCAAGAGACCCAGTACTTC. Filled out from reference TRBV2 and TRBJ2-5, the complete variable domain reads EPEVTQTPSHQVTQMGQEVILRCVPISNHLYFYWYRQILGQKVEFLVSFYNNEISEKSEIFDDQFSVERPDGSNFTLKIRSTKLEDSAMYFCASSESRSTQETQYFGPGTRLLVL.